The rows below give T cell receptor beta chains drawn from one sample of a study of T cell repertoires in cytomegalovirus infection. Each CDR3 protein gets one entry after TCRdb re-called the reads with MiXCR. This table has fewer than 1,000,000 distinct CDR3 sequences, approximately 31% appearing once. Antigens for these TCRs are unknown. This specimen consisted of cultured CD8+ T cells from PBMCs, obtained from culture after CMV antigen stimulation. These receptors were collected from a human donor in good health (CMV status not recorded). Some clones in this sample may be carry-over from other donors' samples. The CDR3 runs from the conserved cysteine through the conserved F or W. Fields, in order: clone size, V gene, D gene, J gene, CDR3 protein, CDR3 DNA. D genes are given only for firm matches. Clone size is shown for a subset of rows, as once, few, many or a class of expanded clone.

once	TRBV18	NA	TRBJ2-2	CASSPSLEDTGELFF	TGTGCCAGCTCACCAAGCCTGGAGGACACCGGGGAGCTGTTTTTT
NA	TRBV9	NA	TRBJ2-7	CASSVGGIVYEQYF	TGTGCCAGCAGCGTAGGCGGTATCGTATACGAGCAGTACTTC
few	TRBV27	TRBD1	TRBJ2-2	CASMGLVTGFFYSNTGELFF	TGTGCCAGCATGGGGTTGGTGACAGGGTTCTTTTATTCGAACACCGGGGAGCTGTTTTTT
NA	TRBV29-1	NA	TRBJ2-7	CSVEGPGRSYEQYF	TGCAGCGTTGAGGGGCCAGGGAGGTCCTACGAGCAGTACTTC
few	TRBV27	NA	TRBJ1-1	CASSLSGESGGGTEDTEAFF	TGTGCCAGCAGTTTATCCGGGGAATCGGGGGGCGGGACTGAGGACACTGAAGCTTTCTTT
NA	TRBV2	TRBD1	TRBJ2-2	CASSGQGASYENTGELFF	TGTGCCAGCAGCGGACAGGGGGCATCATACGAGAACACCGGGGAGCTGTTTTTT
NA	TRBV7-6	NA	TRBJ1-6	CASSLGGAGSPLHF	TGTGCCAGCAGCTTAGGGGGGGCTGGGTCACCCCTCCACTTT
NA	TRBV29-1	NA	TRBJ1-3	CSVGLGGPGNTIYF	TGCAGCGTTGGATTGGGGGGCCCGGGAAACACCATATATTTT
few	TRBV7-9	NA	TRBJ1-4	CASSVGGVESNEKLFF	TGTGCCAGCAGCGTAGGAGGGGTTGAGTCTAATGAAAAACTGTTTTTT
NA	TRBV6-1	NA	TRBJ1-3	CASEWTAGNTIYF	TGTGCCAGCGAATGGACAGCTGGAAACACCATATATTTT
few	TRBV6-1	NA	TRBJ1-5	CASSEMEHGLLGSQPQHF	TGTGCCAGCAGTGAAATGGAGCACGGCCTATTGGGGTCCCAGCCCCAGCATTTT
many	TRBV6-5	NA	TRBJ2-1	CASSYSGGTYNEQFF	TGTGCCAGCAGTTACTCGGGGGGAACCTACAATGAGCAGTTCTTC
NA	TRBV7-9	NA	TRBJ2-1	CASSSPGKSINEQFF	TGTGCCAGCAGCTCCCCAGGGAAGTCTATCAATGAGCAGTTCTTC
NA	TRBV28	NA	TRBJ1-1	CASSFVAGNTEAFF	TGTGCCAGCAGTTTCGTGGCAGGGAACACTGAAGCTTTCTTT
many	TRBV7-2	NA	TRBJ1-5	CASSYSDLNQPQHF	TGTGCCAGCAGCTATTCAGACCTCAATCAGCCCCAGCATTTT
few	TRBV11-2	TRBD1	TRBJ2-5	CASRRQGARETQYF	TGTGCCAGCAGACGACAGGGGGCCAGGGAGACCCAGTACTTC
NA	TRBV7-3	NA	TRBJ2-6	CASSLDAAGANVLTF	TGTGCCAGCAGCTTAGATGCAGCTGGGGCCAACGTCCTGACTTTC
NA	TRBV20-1	NA	TRBJ1-6	CSVPTGNSPLHF	TGCAGTGTTCCTACAGGGAACTCACCCCTCCACTTT
NA	TRBV2	TRBD1	TRBJ2-3	CASSGSPGQRTDTQYF	TGTGCCAGCAGTGGCTCTCCGGGACAGAGAACAGATACGCAGTATTTT
NA	TRBV27	NA	TRBJ1-6	CASSREGYNNSPLHF	TGTGCCAGCAGCCGTGAGGGGTACAATAATTCACCCCTCCACTTT
few	TRBV7-6	NA	TRBJ2-2	CASSPEVMNTGELFF	TGTGCCAGCAGCCCAGAGGTCATGAACACCGGGGAGCTGTTTTTT
NA	TRBV13	NA	TRBJ1-2	CASSPSGWGLTVTGYTF	TGTGCCAGCAGCCCCTCGGGGTGGGGGCTTACTGTGACCGGCTACACCTTC
many	TRBV12-3/TRBV12-4	NA	TRBJ1-2	CASSLEGGNYGYTF	TGTGCCAGCAGTTTAGAAGGAGGGAACTATGGCTACACCTTC
many	TRBV7-2	NA	TRBJ2-1	CASSLGDGKSSYNEQFF	TGTGCCAGCAGCTTAGGTGACGGGAAGAGCTCCTACAATGAGCAGTTCTTC
few	TRBV27	NA	TRBJ1-1	CASSQTSGVSTEAFF	TGTGCCAGCAGCCAAACGTCTGGGGTTTCCACTGAAGCTTTCTTT
many	TRBV7-8	TRBD2	TRBJ2-3	CASSLEAGGPSTDTQYF	TGTGCCAGCAGCTTAGAGGCGGGGGGCCCAAGCACAGATACGCAGTATTTT
NA	TRBV5-4	NA	TRBJ1-5	CASSLAGEVQPQHF	TGTGCCAGCAGCTTGGCCGGGGAGGTTCAGCCCCAGCATTTT
NA	TRBV7-6	TRBD2	TRBJ2-3	CASSLLAGGPKDTQYF	TGTGCCAGCAGCCTGTTAGCGGGGGGGCCAAAAGATACGCAGTATTTT
NA	TRBV6-6	NA	TRBJ1-1	CASTQGLYTEAFF	TGTGCCAGCACCCAGGGGCTATACACTGAAGCTTTCTTT
NA	TRBV7-6	NA	TRBJ2-1	CASSSPKGSSYNEQFF	TGTGCCAGCAGCTCGCCAAAGGGAAGCTCCTACAATGAGCAGTTCTTC
few	TRBV7-9	TRBD1	TRBJ1-1	CASSRTGYEAFF	TGTGCCAGCAGCCGGACAGGGTATGAAGCTTTCTTT
few	TRBV5-6	NA	TRBJ1-5	CASSLWGLGNQPQHF	TGTGCCAGCAGCTTATGGGGTTTGGGGAATCAGCCCCAGCATTTT
NA	TRBV10-2	TRBD1	TRBJ1-5	CASSDLYRGDQPQHF	TGCGCCAGCAGTGATCTATACAGGGGTGATCAGCCCCAGCATTTT
few	TRBV7-9	NA	TRBJ2-1	CASSWDEQFF	TGTGCCAGCAGCTGGGATGAGCAGTTCTTC
NA	TRBV6-6	NA	TRBJ2-1	CASSYSVGAGNEQFF	TGTGCCAGCAGTTACTCGGTAGGGGCCGGCAATGAGCAGTTCTTC
few	TRBV7-2	NA	TRBJ1-1	CASSLPVVGVTEAFF	TGTGCCAGCAGCCTACCAGTGGTGGGAGTCACTGAAGCTTTCTTT
NA	TRBV6-2/TRBV6-3	NA	TRBJ1-1	CASSYSPQSGTTEAFF	TGTGCCAGCAGTTACTCACCCCAGTCAGGGACCACTGAAGCTTTCTTT